Presented here are 8 T cell receptor beta chains from one specimen sequenced in a study of spatial heterogeneity in lung cancer. Study results and caveats: For expanded intratumoral alpha and beta TCRs, counts tracked tumor mutation counts.

These receptors' antigens are unknown. TCRdb ran MiXCR on the 5' RACE reads and lists one entry per CDR3 protein. The sample includes approximately 23,000 distinct CDR3 sequences, under 5.5% seen only once; the top ten take 9% to 10%. The time point here: sample taken at primary tumor resection. Sequenced material: lung tumor tissue, taken at surgery. These receptors were obtained from a male donor with early-stage non-small cell lung cancer.

This clonotype was detected ten times or more. The chain recombines TRBV12-3 or TRBV12-4 with TRBJ1-5; D is unclear. Trimming shortened V by 7 bases and J by 6 bases, and 16 bases separated the two germline ends. This CDR3 has 14 amino acids. The chain's CDR3 is CASTTVNPSQPQHF. In nucleotides, the CDR3 is TGTGCCAGCACCACTGTAAACCCCAGTCAGCCCCAGCATTTT.

This clonotype was counted ten times or more. The V call is TRBV4-1, the J call TRBJ2-3; 12 bases are shared with TRBD2. This CDR3 has 14 residues. V lost 1 base and J lost 8; bases outside the gene matches: 1. Germline CDR1 reads MGHRA; CDR2 reads YSYEKL. The CDR3: CASSQATSGGTQYF. Here the CDR3 DNA reads TGCGCCAGCAGCCAAGCGACTAGCGGGGGTACGCAGTATTTT.

This clonotype appeared many times. The J gene is TRBJ1-6, the V gene TRBV18; 8 bases are a match to TRBD1. Per the germline V gene, CDR1 is KGHSH and CDR2 is LQKENI. J lost 2 bases, V lost 5 bases, and 2 bases had no gene match. This CDR3 contains 15 residues. CDR3 in amino acids: CASSATGAYNSPLHF. The CDR3 nucleotides read TGTGCCAGCTCAGCGACAGGGGCCTATAATTCACCCCTCCACTTT.

This clonotype was seen more than once but under ten times. The rearrangement joins TRBV3-1 to TRBJ1-5; D is possibly TRBD1 (5 bases). Trimming shortened V by 2 bases and J by 7 bases, and 9 bases separated the two germline ends. CDR3 length: 13 residues. Germline-derived CDR1 and CDR2 are LGHDT and YNNKEL (reference sequence). CDR3 sequence reads: CASSQSGFQPQHF. The CDR3 nucleotides read TGTGCCAGCAGCCAATCAGGGTTCCAGCCCCAGCATTTT.

This clonotype is medium-sized within its sample. V gene TRBV7-2 combines with J gene TRBJ1-1, with 7 bases lining up with TRBD1. The junction had 9 bases not matched to a gene; V was cut back by 5 bases and J by 0 bases. Germline CDR1 is SGHTA and CDR2 is FQGNSA. CDR3 length: 16 amino acids. This CDR3 is CASSPAYRGMNTEAFF. DNA of the CDR3: TGTGCCAGCAGCCCTGCCTACAGGGGAATGAACACTGAAGCTTTCTTT.

This clonotype was recorded at least ten times. The J gene is TRBJ2-1, the V gene TRBV7-6, with D possibly TRBD2 on 5 matching bases. V was trimmed by 1 base and J by 9 bases, leaving 10 bases between them. CDR1 is SGHVS, CDR2 FNYEAQ, per germline. The CDR3 runs 13 residues. Here the CDR3 DNA reads TGTGCCAGCAGCTTAGGAGGGTACGGTGAGCAGTTCTTC. Its protein product is CASSLGGYGEQFF.

This clonotype was seen at least ten times. The chain couples TRBV7-3 to TRBJ2-7; maybe TRBD2 (6 bases). V was pared by 2 bases and J by 6 bases, with 11 bases between. Per the germline V gene, CDR1 is SGHTA and CDR2 is FQGTGA. The CDR3 sequence is 13 residues long. In DNA, the CDR3 is TGTGCCAGCAGCTTAGGGGCGGGACGCGAGCAGTACTTC. Translation gives CASSLGAGREQYF.

This clonotype is medium-sized by share. The chain is built from TRBV7-9 and TRBJ1-2, with D tentatively TRBD1 (5 bases). Trimming pared 5 bases from V and 0 bases from J, leaving 13 bases between. This CDR3 is 15 amino acids long. CDR1 SEHNR and CDR2 FQNEAQ come from the germline V gene (reference sequence). The CDR3 region is CASSTGLVANYGYTF. Written as DNA, the CDR3 is TGTGCCAGCAGCACAGGACTAGTAGCTAACTATGGCTACACCTTC.